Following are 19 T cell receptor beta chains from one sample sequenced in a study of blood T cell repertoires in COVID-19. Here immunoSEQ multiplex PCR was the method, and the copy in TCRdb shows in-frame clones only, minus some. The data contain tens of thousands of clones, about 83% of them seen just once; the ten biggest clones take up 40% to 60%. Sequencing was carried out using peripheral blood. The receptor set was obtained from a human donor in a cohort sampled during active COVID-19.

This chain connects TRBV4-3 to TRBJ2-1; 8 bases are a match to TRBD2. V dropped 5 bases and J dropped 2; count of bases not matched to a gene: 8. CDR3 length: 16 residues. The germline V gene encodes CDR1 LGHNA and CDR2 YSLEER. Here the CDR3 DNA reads TGCGCCAGCAGCGGGCGGGCGGGAGGTCCCTACAATGAGCAGTTCTTC. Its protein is CASSGRAGGPYNEQFF.

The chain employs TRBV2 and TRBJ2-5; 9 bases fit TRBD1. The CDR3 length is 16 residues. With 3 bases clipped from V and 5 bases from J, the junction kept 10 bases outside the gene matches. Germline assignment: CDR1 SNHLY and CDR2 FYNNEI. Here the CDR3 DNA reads TGTGCCAGCAGTGAGGCGAGACAGGGGGTTAGGGAGACCCAGTACTTC. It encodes CASSEARQGVRETQYF.

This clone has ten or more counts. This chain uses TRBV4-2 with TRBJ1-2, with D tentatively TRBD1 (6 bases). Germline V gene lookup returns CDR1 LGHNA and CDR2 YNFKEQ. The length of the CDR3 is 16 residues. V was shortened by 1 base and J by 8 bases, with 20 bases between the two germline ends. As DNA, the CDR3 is TGTGCCAGCAGCCAAGTATCGTCAGGGGATCGTAGGGGCTACACCTTC. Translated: CASSQVSSGDRRGYTF.

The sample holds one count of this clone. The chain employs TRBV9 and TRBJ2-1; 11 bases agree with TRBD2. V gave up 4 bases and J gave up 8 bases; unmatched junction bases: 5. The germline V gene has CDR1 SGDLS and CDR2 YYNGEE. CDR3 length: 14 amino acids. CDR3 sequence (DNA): TGTGCCAGCAGCCTAGCGGGAGGATTGGATGAGCAGTTCTTC. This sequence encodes CASSLAGGLDEQFF.

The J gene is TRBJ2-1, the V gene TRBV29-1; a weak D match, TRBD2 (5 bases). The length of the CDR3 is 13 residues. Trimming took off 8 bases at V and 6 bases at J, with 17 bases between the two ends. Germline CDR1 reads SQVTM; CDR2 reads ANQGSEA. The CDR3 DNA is TGCAGCCGGGCCGGGAACGGCGGCAATGAGCAGTTCTTC. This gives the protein CSRAGNGGNEQFF.

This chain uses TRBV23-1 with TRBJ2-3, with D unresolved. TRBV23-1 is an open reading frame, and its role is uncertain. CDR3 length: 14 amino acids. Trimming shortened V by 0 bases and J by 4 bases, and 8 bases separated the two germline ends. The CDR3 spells CASSQSLPPDTQYF. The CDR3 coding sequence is TGCGCCAGCAGTCAATCTCTACCGCCAGATACGCAGTATTTT.

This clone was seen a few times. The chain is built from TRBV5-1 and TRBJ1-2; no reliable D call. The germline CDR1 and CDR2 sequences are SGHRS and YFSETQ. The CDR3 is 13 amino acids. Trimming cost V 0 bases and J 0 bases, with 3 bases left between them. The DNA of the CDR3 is TGCGCCAGCAGCTTGGTTACTAACTATGGCTACACCTTC. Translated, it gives CASSLVTNYGYTF.

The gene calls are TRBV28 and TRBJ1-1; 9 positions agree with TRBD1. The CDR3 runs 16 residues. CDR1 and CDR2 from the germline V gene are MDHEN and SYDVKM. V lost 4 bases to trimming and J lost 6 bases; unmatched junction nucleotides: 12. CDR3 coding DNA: TGTGCCAGCAGTTCCGGACAGGGGTTAAAGGAGGCTGAAGCTTTCTTT. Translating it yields CASSSGQGLKEAEAFF.

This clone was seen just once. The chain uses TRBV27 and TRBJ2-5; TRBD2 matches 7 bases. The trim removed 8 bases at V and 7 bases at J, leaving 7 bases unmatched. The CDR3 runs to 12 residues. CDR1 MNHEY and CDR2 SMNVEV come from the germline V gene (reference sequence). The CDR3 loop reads CASLAATGTQYF. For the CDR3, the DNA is TGTGCCAGCCTAGCGGCCACGGGGACCCAGTACTTC.

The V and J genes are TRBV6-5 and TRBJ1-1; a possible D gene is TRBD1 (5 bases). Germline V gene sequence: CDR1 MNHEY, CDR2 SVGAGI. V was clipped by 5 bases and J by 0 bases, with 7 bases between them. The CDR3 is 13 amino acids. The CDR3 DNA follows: TGTGCCAGCAGTACACAGGTGAACACTGAAGCTTTCTTT. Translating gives CASSTQVNTEAFF.

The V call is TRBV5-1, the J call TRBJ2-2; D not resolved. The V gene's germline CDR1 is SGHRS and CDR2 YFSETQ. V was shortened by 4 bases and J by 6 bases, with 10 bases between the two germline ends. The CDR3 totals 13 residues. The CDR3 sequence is CASSLIVAGELFF. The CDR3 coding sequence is TGCGCCAGCAGCCTAATAGTGGCCGGGGAGCTGTTTTTT.

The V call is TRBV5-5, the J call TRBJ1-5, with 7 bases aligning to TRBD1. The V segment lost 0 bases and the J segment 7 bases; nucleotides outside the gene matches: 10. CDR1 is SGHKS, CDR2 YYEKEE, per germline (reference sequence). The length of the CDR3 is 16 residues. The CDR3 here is CASSLGVGGGKQPQHF. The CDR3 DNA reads TGTGCCAGCAGCTTGGGTGTAGGGGGCGGAAAGCAGCCCCAGCATTTT.

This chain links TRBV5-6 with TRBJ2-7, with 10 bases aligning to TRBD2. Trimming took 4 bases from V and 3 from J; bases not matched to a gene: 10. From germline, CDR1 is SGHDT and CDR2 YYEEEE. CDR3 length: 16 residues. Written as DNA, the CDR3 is TGTGCCAGCAGCCAGGTTCGACTAGCGGGTAGCTACGAGCAGTACTTC. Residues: CASSQVRLAGSYEQYF.

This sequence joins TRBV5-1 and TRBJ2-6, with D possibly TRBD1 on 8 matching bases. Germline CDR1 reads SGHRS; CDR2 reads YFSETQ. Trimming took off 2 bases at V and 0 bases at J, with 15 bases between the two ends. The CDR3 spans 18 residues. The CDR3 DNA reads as TGCGCCAGCAGCTTAGACAGGGGACTACTCTCTGGGGCCAACGTCCTGACTTTC. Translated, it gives CASSLDRGLLSGANVLTF.

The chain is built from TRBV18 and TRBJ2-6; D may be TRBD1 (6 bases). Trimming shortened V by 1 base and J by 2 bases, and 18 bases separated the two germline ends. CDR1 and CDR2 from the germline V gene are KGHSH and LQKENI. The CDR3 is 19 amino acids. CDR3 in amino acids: CASSPLPQQGHTGANVLTF. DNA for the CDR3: TGTGCCAGCTCACCACTTCCCCAACAGGGACACACTGGGGCCAACGTCCTGACTTTC.

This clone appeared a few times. The DNA of the CDR3 is TGTGCCACCAGTGATCCAGGGACATATGGCTACACCTTC. It translates to CATSDPGTYGYTF. This rearrangement joins TRBV24-1 to TRBJ1-2, with a weak D call TRBD1 (6 bases). This CDR3 is built from 13 residues. CDR1 and CDR2 (germline): KGHDR, SFDVKD. V was trimmed by 3 bases and J by 5 bases, leaving 9 bases between them.

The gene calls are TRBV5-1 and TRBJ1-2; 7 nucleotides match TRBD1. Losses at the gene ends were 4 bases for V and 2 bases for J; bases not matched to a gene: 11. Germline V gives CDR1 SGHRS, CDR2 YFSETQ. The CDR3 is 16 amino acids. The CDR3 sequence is CASSGDRGISNYGYTF. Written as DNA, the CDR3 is TGCGCCAGCAGCGGGGACAGAGGGATCTCAAACTATGGCTACACCTTC.

DNA for the CDR3: TGTGCCAGCAGCCAGCTATTTGACACCGGGGAGCTGTTTTTT. Translating it yields CASSQLFDTGELFF. The V gene is TRBV16, the J gene TRBJ2-2; D not certain. The CDR3 consists of 14 residues. Trimming stripped 3 bases from V and 3 bases from J, with 8 bases between. The germline V gene encodes CDR1 KGHSY and CDR2 FQNENV.

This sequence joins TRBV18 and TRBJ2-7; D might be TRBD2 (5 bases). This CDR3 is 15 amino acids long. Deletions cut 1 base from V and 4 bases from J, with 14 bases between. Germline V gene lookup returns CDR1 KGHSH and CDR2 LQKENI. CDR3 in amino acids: CASSPRPADGYEQYF. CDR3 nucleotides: TGTGCCAGCTCACCACGCCCAGCGGATGGGTACGAGCAGTACTTC.